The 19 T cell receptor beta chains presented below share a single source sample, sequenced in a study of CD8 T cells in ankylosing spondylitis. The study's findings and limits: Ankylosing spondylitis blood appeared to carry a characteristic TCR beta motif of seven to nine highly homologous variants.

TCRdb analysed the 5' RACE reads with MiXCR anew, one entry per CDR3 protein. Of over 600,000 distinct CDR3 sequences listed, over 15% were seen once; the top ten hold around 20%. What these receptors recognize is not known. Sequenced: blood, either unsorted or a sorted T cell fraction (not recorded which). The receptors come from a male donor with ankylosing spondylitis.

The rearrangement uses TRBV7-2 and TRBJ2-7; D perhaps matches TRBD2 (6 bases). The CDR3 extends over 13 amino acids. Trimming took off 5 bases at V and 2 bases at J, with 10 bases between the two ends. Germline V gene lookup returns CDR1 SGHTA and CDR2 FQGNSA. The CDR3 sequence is CASSAGLTYEQYF. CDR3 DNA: TGTGCCAGCAGCGCGGGACTGACCTACGAGCAGTACTTC.

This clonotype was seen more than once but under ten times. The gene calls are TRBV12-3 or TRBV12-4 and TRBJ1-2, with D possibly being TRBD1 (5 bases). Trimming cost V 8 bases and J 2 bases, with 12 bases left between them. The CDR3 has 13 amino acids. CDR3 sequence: CASAGTENYGYTF. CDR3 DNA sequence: TGTGCCAGCGCCGGGACGGAGAACTATGGCTACACCTTC.

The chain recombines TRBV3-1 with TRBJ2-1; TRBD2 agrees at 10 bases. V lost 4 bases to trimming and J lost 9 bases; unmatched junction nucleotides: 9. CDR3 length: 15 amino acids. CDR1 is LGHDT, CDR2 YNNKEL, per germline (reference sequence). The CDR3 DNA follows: TGTGCCAGCAGCCCGGGACTAGCGCCGGTGGGTGAGCAGTTCTTC. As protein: CASSPGLAPVGEQFF.

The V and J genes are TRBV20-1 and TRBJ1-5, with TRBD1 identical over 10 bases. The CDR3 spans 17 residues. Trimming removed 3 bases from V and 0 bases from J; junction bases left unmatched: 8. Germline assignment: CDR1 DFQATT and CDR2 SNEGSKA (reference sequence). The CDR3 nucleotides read TGCAGTGCTAGGGAACGACAGGGGGCTTATAGCAATCAGCCCCAGCATTTT. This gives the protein CSARERQGAYSNQPQHF.

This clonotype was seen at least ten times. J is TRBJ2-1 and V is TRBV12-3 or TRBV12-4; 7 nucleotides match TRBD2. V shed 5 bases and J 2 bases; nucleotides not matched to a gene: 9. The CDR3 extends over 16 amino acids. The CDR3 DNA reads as TGTGCCAGCAGTCAGTTGGGGGGGTTCGCCTACAATGAGCAGTTCTTC. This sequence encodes CASSQLGGFAYNEQFF.

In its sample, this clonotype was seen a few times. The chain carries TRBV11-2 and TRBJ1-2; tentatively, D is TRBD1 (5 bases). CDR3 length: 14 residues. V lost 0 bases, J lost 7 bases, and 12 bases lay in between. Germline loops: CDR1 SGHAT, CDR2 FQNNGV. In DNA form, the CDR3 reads TGTGCCAGCAGCTTAGATCCAGGGTTCCCTGGCTACACCTTC. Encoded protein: CASSLDPGFPGYTF.

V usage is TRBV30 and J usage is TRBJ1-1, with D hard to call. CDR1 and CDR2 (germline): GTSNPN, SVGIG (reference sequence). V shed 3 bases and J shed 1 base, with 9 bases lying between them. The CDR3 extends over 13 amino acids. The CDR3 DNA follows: TGTGCCTGGAGGCGCGGACCGAACACTGAAGCTTTCTTT. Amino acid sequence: CAWRRGPNTEAFF.

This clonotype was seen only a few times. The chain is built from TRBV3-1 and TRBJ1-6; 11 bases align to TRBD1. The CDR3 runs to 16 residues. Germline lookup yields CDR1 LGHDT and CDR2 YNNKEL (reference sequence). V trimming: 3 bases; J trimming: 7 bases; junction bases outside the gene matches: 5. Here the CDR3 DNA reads TGTGCCAGCAGCCACCAGGACAGGGGGCTAAATTCACCCCTCCACTTT. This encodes CASSHQDRGLNSPLHF.

CDR3: CASSPEDSPYNEQFF. The DNA for the CDR3 is TGTGCCAGCAGTCCAGAGGACAGTCCCTACAATGAGCAGTTCTTC. The chain uses TRBV28 and TRBJ2-1, with D possibly TRBD1 on 6 matching bases. The CDR3 runs to 15 residues. Germline values: CDR1 MDHEN, CDR2 SYDVKM. Trimming cost V 5 bases and J 2 bases, with 13 bases left between them.

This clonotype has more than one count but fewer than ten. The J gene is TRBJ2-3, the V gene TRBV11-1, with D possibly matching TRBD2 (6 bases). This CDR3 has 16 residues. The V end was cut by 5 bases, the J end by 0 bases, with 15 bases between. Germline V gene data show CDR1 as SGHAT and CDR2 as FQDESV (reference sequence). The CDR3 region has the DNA TGTGCCAGCAGCGTATTTAGCGGTCCTAGCACAGATACGCAGTATTTT. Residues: CASSVFSGPSTDTQYF.

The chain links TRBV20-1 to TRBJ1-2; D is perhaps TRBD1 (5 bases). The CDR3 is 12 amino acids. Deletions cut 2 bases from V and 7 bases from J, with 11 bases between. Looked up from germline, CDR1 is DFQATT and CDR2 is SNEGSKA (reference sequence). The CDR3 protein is CSARQMTAGYTF. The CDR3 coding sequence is TGCAGTGCTAGACAAATGACAGCTGGCTACACCTTC.

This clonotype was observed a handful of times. Here the CDR3 reads CASSASGGVAKNIQYF. The CDR3 DNA reads TGTGCCAGCAGCGCGAGTGGAGGGGTGGCCAAAAACATTCAGTACTTC. The chain employs TRBV9 and TRBJ2-4, with D possibly matching TRBD2 (6 bases). CDR1 and CDR2 (germline): SGDLS, YYNGEE. This CDR3 comprises 16 residues. V was shortened by 3 bases and J by 1 base, with 14 bases between the two germline ends.

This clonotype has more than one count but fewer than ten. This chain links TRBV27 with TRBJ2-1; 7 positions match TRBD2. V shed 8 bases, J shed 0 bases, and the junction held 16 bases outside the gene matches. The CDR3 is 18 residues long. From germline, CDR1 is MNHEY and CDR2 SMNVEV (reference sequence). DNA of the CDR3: TGTGCCAGCCACGGAGGGAGGGGCGGGCAAAGCTCCTACAATGAGCAGTTCTTC. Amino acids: CASHGGRGGQSSYNEQFF.

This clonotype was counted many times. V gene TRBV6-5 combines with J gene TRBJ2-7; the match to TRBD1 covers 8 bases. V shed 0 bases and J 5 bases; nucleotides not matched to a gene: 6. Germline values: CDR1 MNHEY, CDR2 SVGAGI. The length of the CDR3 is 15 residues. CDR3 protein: CASSYSTGVGHEQYF. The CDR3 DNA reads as TGTGCCAGCAGTTACTCGACAGGGGTTGGCCACGAGCAGTACTTC.

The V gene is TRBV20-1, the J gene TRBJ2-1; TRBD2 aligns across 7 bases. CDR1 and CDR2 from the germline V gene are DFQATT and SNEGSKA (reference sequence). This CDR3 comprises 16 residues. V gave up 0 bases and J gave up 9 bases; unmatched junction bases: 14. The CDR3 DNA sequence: TGCAGTGCTAGAGATCTGGATAGCGGGCGGGTGGGTGAGCAGTTCTTC. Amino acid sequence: CSARDLDSGRVGEQFF.

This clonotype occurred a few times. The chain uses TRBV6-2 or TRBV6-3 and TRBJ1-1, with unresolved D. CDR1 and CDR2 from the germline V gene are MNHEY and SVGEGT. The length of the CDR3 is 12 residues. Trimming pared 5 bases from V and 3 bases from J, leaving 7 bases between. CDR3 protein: CASSDWDTEAFF. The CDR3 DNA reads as TGTGCCAGCAGTGACTGGGACACTGAAGCTTTCTTT.

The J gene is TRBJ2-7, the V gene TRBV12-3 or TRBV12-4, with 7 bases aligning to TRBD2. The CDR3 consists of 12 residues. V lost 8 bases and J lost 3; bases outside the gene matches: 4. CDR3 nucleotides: TGTGCCAGCGGGCTAGCGGACTACGAGCAGTACTTC. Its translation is CASGLADYEQYF.

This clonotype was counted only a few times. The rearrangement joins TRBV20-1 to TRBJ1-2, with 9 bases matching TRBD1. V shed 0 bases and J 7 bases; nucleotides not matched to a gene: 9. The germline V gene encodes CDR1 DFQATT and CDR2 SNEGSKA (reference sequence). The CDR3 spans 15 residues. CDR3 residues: CSARDPRTGEVGYTF. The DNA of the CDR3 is TGCAGTGCTAGAGATCCCCGGACAGGGGAGGTTGGCTACACCTTC.

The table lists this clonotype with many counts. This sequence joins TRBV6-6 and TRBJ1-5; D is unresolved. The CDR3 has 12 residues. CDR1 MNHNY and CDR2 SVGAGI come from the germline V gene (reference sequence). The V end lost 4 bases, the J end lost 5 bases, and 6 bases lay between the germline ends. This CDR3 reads CASSSWDQPQHF. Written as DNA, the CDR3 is TGTGCCAGCAGTTCTTGGGATCAGCCCCAGCATTTT.